A single sample gave rise to the 3 T cell receptor beta chains below, sequenced in a study of blood T cells in healthy people across ages. The second PCR ran roughly 7 to 12 cycles with a sample-barcoded 5' primer and J-beta primers. TCRdb passed the 5' RACE reads through MiXCR, listing each CDR3 protein once. The sample includes almost 550,000 distinct CDR3 sequences, about 24% of them seen just once. The same specimen was also included in a second study, on T cells of mothers and their children.

The sample was blood. All receptors derive from a boy between 5 and 17 years old in good health.

This clonotype was recorded a few times. The chain uses TRBV28 and TRBJ1-4; D perhaps matches TRBD1 (5 bases). Between the trimmed V and J ends, which lost 8 bases and 2 bases, there was a span of 15 bases. The CDR3 is 15 amino acids. The germline V gene encodes CDR1 MDHEN and CDR2 SYDVKM. This CDR3 is CASRSGGGTNEKLFF. In DNA form, the CDR3 reads TGTGCCAGCCGTTCTGGGGGAGGGACTAATGAAAAACTGTTTTTT.

The chain recombines TRBV3-1 with TRBJ2-1; 9 nucleotides match TRBD1. Unmatched junction bases numbered 8, after V lost 4 bases and J lost 7 bases. Germline assignment: CDR1 LGHDT and CDR2 YNNKEL (reference sequence). The CDR3 covers 15 residues. CDR3 in DNA: TGTGCCAGCAGCCCACTCGGGACAGGGTCGAATGAGCAGTTCTTC. This gives the protein CASSPLGTGSNEQFF.

This clonotype was seen once. The chain recombines TRBV5-1 with TRBJ2-1, with D tentatively TRBD2 (6 bases). This CDR3 comprises 15 residues. The V end was cut by 0 bases, the J end by 3 bases, with 10 bases between. Germline CDR1 is SGHRS and CDR2 is YFSETQ. CDR3: CASSLGRGIYNEQFF. The CDR3, as DNA: TGCGCCAGCAGCTTGGGGCGGGGCATCTACAATGAGCAGTTCTTC.